Listed below are T cell receptor beta chains from one sample, sequenced in a study of blood T cell repertoires in COVID-19. Sequencing was performed with immunoSEQ multiplex PCR; in TCRdb, only in-frame clones are kept and a portion is missing. The sample holds over 250,000 clones, 88% seen once. Sample: PBMCs or T cells enriched from blood (not recorded which). These receptors were obtained from a woman between 55 and 75 years old in a cohort exposed to, infected with or recovered from COVID-19 (not recorded which). Each CDR3 is given with its conserved first and last residue. The order of the fields is J gene, D gene, V gene, clone size, CDR3 protein, CDR3 DNA. D genes are given only for firm matches. Clone size, where shown, is once, few, many, or a class for clones that have expanded.

J: TRBJ1-1; D: .; V: TRBV29-1; size: once; CDR3: CSVGTTAGAVTEAFF; DNA: TGCAGCGTTGGTACGACAGCGGGGGCGGTCACTGAAGCTTTCTTT
J: TRBJ2-2; D: .; V: TRBV7-5; size: .; CDR3: CARQQSGELFF; DNA: TGCGCCCGACAGCAGAGCGGGGAGCTGTTTTTT
J: TRBJ2-1; D: TRBD1; V: TRBV4-3; size: few; CDR3: CASSQTGTGFHEQFF; DNA: TGCGCCAGCAGCCAAACCGGGACAGGGTTTCATGAGCAGTTCTTC
J: TRBJ1-1; D: .; V: TRBV30; size: .; CDR3: CAWSTNTGITEAFF; DNA: TGTGCCTGGAGTACCAACACAGGGATCACTGAAGCTTTCTTT
J: TRBJ2-2; D: .; V: TRBV7-8; size: .; CDR3: CASSLAGVKFAELFF; DNA: TGTGCCAGCAGCTTAGCAGGGGTGAAATTCGCGGAGCTGTTTTTT
J: TRBJ1-6; D: .; V: TRBV4-3; size: .; CDR3: CASSRILGGLDTNSPLHF; DNA: TGCGCCAGCAGCCGAATCCTTGGCGGACTAGACACGAATTCACCCCTCCACTTT
J: TRBJ2-3; D: .; V: TRBV5-1; size: .; CDR3: CASSFSFGKAGMETDTQYF; DNA: TGCGCCAGCAGCTTCTCGTTCGGCAAGGCGGGAATGGAAACAGATACGCAGTATTTT
J: TRBJ1-5; D: .; V: TRBV24-1; size: .; CDR3: CATSDSGQGNNQPQHF; DNA: TGTGCCACCAGTGATTCGGGACAAGGAAACAATCAGCCCCAGCATTTT
J: TRBJ1-2; D: .; V: TRBV21-1; size: .; CDR3: CASSNCVDTRSGPF; DNA: TGTGCCAGCAGCAATTGTGTAGACACACGCTCTGGCCCCTTC
J: TRBJ1-4; D: .; V: TRBV6-5; size: .; CDR3: CASSRGGKINEKLFF; DNA: TGTGCCAGCAGTAGGGGAGGGAAGATTAATGAAAAACTGTTTTTT
J: TRBJ1-1; D: TRBD1; V: TRBV7-9; size: .; CDR3: CASSLVTGATTEAFF; DNA: TGTGCCAGCAGCTTAGTGACAGGGGCGACGACTGAAGCTTTCTTT
J: TRBJ2-7; D: TRBD2; V: TRBV18; size: .; CDR3: CASSPPLVGGEQYF; DNA: TGTGCCAGCTCACCACCTCTAGTCGGGGGGGAGCAGTACTTC
J: TRBJ2-1; D: .; V: TRBV7-2; size: .; CDR3: CASKPGGKGNEQFF; DNA: TGTGCCAGCAAGCCAGGGGGGAAGGGCAATGAGCAGTTCTTC
J: TRBJ2-7; D: TRBD1; V: TRBV28; size: .; CDR3: CASSEPTGDRYEQYF; DNA: TGTGCCAGCAGCGAGCCGACAGGGGACCGGTACGAGCAGTACTTC
J: TRBJ1-4; D: .; V: TRBV9; size: .; CDR3: CASSVEPTWEKLFF; DNA: TGTGCCAGCAGCGTAGAGCCAACCTGGGAAAAACTGTTTTTT
J: TRBJ2-7; D: TRBD2; V: TRBV9; size: .; CDR3: CASSVSSSGSYEQYF; DNA: TGTGCCAGCAGCGTAAGTTCTAGCGGATCCTACGAGCAGTACTTC
J: TRBJ2-5; D: .; V: TRBV7-3; size: .; CDR3: CASSLTGSKETQYF; DNA: TGTGCCAGCAGCCTAACGGGCTCAAAAGAGACCCAGTACTTC
J: TRBJ2-7; D: .; V: TRBV6-2/TRBV6-3; size: .; CDR3: CASSTTSYEQYF; DNA: TGTGCCAGCAGTACCACAAGCTACGAGCAGTACTTC
J: TRBJ2-1; D: .; V: TRBV5-8; size: .; CDR3: CASRTTGVNEQFF; DNA: TGTGCCAGCAGGACTACGGGAGTCAATGAGCAGTTCTTC
J: TRBJ1-5; D: TRBD1; V: TRBV24-1; size: .; CDR3: CATSGGRDRGPNNQPQHF; DNA: TGTGCCACCAGTGGAGGACGGGACAGGGGGCCCAACAATCAGCCCCAGCATTTT
J: TRBJ2-3; D: TRBD2; V: TRBV6-2/TRBV6-3; size: .; CDR3: CASSQYRGPTSGRAGDTQYF; DNA: TGTGCCAGCAGTCAATACAGGGGTCCCACTAGCGGGAGGGCCGGCGATACGCAGTATTTT
J: TRBJ2-7; D: TRBD2; V: TRBV29-1; size: .; CDR3: CSVAGLAGNSYEQYF; DNA: TGCAGCGTTGCTGGGCTAGCGGGAAACTCCTACGAGCAGTACTTC
J: TRBJ2-7; D: TRBD1; V: TRBV6-5; size: .; CDR3: CASRITGGREQYF; DNA: TGTGCCAGCAGAATAACAGGGGGGCGCGAGCAGTACTTC
J: TRBJ2-5; D: TRBD2; V: TRBV20-1; size: .; CDR3: CSASSGGRGYQETQYF; DNA: TGCAGTGCTAGTTCGGGAGGACGAGGTTACCAAGAGACCCAGTACTTC
J: TRBJ1-2; D: TRBD1; V: TRBV27; size: .; CDR3: CASSLRHGQEPRYTF; DNA: TGTGCCAGCAGTTTACGTCATGGACAGGAACCCCGCTACACCTTC
J: TRBJ2-5; D: TRBD2; V: TRBV10-2; size: .; CDR3: CASSLGGRVETQYF; DNA: TGCGCCAGCAGTTTGGGAGGGAGGGTGGAGACCCAGTACTTC
J: TRBJ2-2; D: .; V: TRBV4-2; size: .; CDR3: CASRNSGGELFF; DNA: TGTGCCAGCAGGAACAGTGGCGGGGAGCTGTTTTTT
J: TRBJ2-3; D: TRBD2; V: TRBV25-1; size: .; CDR3: CASSEGTSGADTQYF; DNA: TGTGCCAGCAGTGAAGGGACTAGCGGGGCAGATACGCAGTATTTT
J: TRBJ2-1; D: TRBD1; V: TRBV30; size: .; CDR3: CAWISGTAYNEQFF; DNA: TGTGCCTGGATATCCGGGACAGCCTACAATGAGCAGTTCTTC
J: TRBJ1-6; D: .; V: TRBV19; size: .; CDR3: CASSTRQHLDNSPLHF; DNA: TGTGCCAGTAGCACTCGACAACACCTCGATAATTCACCCCTCCACTTT
J: TRBJ2-7; D: .; V: TRBV28; size: once; CDR3: CASRPQGSYEQYF; DNA: TGTGCCAGCAGACCACAGGGATCCTACGAGCAGTACTTC
J: TRBJ2-2; D: TRBD2; V: TRBV5-5; size: .; CDR3: CASSPRLAGAIGELFF; DNA: TGTGCCAGCAGCCCACGACTAGCGGGAGCTATCGGGGAGCTGTTTTTT